This T cell receptor (beta chain) was captured by sequencing in a study of cytomegalovirus exposure and HLA in healthy donors. The study's findings and limits: In a later analysis, at a false discovery rate of 0.05, over 15,000 TCR beta sequences were associated with HLA alleles. As a later analysis revealed, the rate of TCR association differed by HLA locus, with DRB1 most and HLA-C fewest. Further analysis was carried out later, and it showed several of the most significant clusters appearing linked to common viral pathogens.

Notes on this clone: Its specificity is not known.

Vbeta (60) and Jbeta (13) primers were used in the PCR. Clones were read by immunoSEQ multiplex PCR, and TCRdb kept only the in-frame ones, dropping some. Of about 120,000 clones listed, 74% are singletons. The V gene's germline CDR1 is SGHDT and CDR2 YYEEEE. The V gene end was trimmed by 0 bases and the J gene end by 5 bases; junction bases not matched to a gene: 11. CDR3 length equals 16 residues. The sample consisted of PBMCs. This clonotype was obtained from a man between 40 and 49 years old in good health and CMV-seropositive. The chain carries TRBV5-6 and TRBJ2-7, with 7 bases aligning to TRBD2. In nucleotides, the CDR3 is TGTGCCAGCAGCTTGGGACCGACGCGGAGCGGGGACGAGCAGTACTTC. The encoded protein is CASSLGPTRSGDEQYF.